The rows below give T cell receptor beta chains drawn from one sample of a study of T-cell memory formation after mild COVID-19. TCRdb called the 5' RACE reads again in MiXCR, with one record for every CDR3 protein. Here the sample spans 250,000 to 400,000 distinct CDR3 sequences, 13% to 15% being singletons. The source material was PBMCs or a T cell subset sorted from them (not recorded which). These receptors came from a man between 18 and 35 years old who had mild COVID-19 (a few samples of this study predate the infection). Cell type and time point are not known. CDR3s include the opening cysteine and the closing phenylalanine or tryptophan.

cdr3_aa	j_call	cdr3_length	v_call
CSVERGTGPDTQYF	TRBJ2-3	14	TRBV29-1
CASRQGALTGELFF	TRBJ2-2	14	TRBV6-5
CASSLVVTGLSTDTQYF	TRBJ2-3	17	TRBV5-1
CAIRANSGRSTDTQYF	TRBJ2-3	16	TRBV10-3
CSASPAGVQETQYF	TRBJ2-5	14	TRBV20-1
CASRETSGYEQYF	TRBJ2-7	13	TRBV12-3/TRBV12-4
CATNVLDWDGDTNTEAFF	TRBJ1-1	18	TRBV24-1
CASSQVGWNNEQFF	TRBJ2-1	14	TRBV4-3
CASSPGKTGFVEQYF	TRBJ2-7	15	TRBV4-1
CASSHRVEAFF	TRBJ1-1	11	TRBV28
CASSLGQASSGANVLTF	TRBJ2-6	17	TRBV5-4